These T cell receptor beta chains were read from a single sample in a study of cytomegalovirus exposure and HLA in healthy donors. Profiled with immunoSEQ multiplex PCR; TCRdb holds only in-frame clones, not every one. The data contain approximately 130,000 clones, around 74% of them seen just once; the ten biggest clones take up around 2.9%. Sample: PBMCs. The origin of the receptors is a man aged 25-45 years in good health and CMV-seronegative. Each CDR3 is given with its conserved first and last residue. A D gene is named only where the DNA matches it firmly. Size tells how often a clone was seen (once, few, many) or the class of an expanded clone, and some rows leave it out.

j_call | d_call | v_call | clone_size | cdr3_nt | cdr3_aa
TRBJ2-7 | TRBD1 | TRBV7-8 | . | TGTGCCAGCAGCCTCGTACCACAGGGGGCCTACGAGCAGTACTTC | CASSLVPQGAYEQYF
TRBJ1-2 | TRBD1 | TRBV28 | . | TGTGCCAGCACCGACAGGGATGGCTATGGCTACACCTTC | CASTDRDGYGYTF
TRBJ1-5 | . | TRBV30 | . | TGTGCCTGGGCAGGTATTACTGGCAATCAGCCCCAGCATTTT | CAWAGITGNQPQHF
TRBJ2-7 | . | TRBV7-9 | . | TGTGCCAGCAGCAAACGGACAGAACTCACCTACGAGCAGTACTTC | CASSKRTELTYEQYF
TRBJ1-3 | . | TRBV4-3 | once | TGCGCCAGCAGCCACAGCCCACAGGGCAGAGACACCATATATTTT | CASSHSPQGRDTIYF
TRBJ1-4 | . | TRBV19 | . | TGTGCCAGTAGTATAGATGCGACAACTAATGAAAAACTGTTTTTT | CASSIDATTNEKLFF
TRBJ2-2 | TRBD1 | TRBV7-3 | few | TGTGCCAGCAGCTTAAGGGCCGTACGGGACAGGGTGGCCGGGGAGCTGTTTTTT | CASSLRAVRDRVAGELFF
TRBJ1-2 | . | TRBV6-1 | once | TGTGCCAGCAGTGAAATGGAGCGATTACCCATCTATGGCTACACCTTC | CASSEMERLPIYGYTF
TRBJ2-7 | TRBD2 | TRBV4-2 | few | TGTGCCAGCAGCTTTGGGACTAGCGGGGCCTACGAGCAGTACTTC | CASSFGTSGAYEQYF
TRBJ2-7 | TRBD1 | TRBV27 | . | TGTGCCAGCAGTCAACCGGGACAGGGGGCTCGCGAGCAGTACTTC | CASSQPGQGAREQYF
TRBJ1-1 | . | TRBV28 | . | TGTGCCAGCAGTGTCCGGGAGGACACTGAAGCTTTCTTT | CASSVREDTEAFF
TRBJ1-2 | . | TRBV29-1 | . | TGCAGCGTTTCGGGGGGAAACTATGGCTACACCTTC | CSVSGGNYGYTF
TRBJ1-2 | TRBD1 | TRBV27 | . | TGTGCCAGCAGTTGGGGACAGGGGAGCTATGGCTACACCTTC | CASSWGQGSYGYTF
TRBJ2-3 | . | TRBV5-1 | . | TGCGCCAGCAGCCTGGGCAGCACTGGAGCAGATACGCAGTATTTT | CASSLGSTGADTQYF
TRBJ1-1 | . | TRBV25-1 | . | TGTGCCAGCAGTGCTGATTTACAGGGTGAAGCTTTCTTT | CASSADLQGEAFF
TRBJ2-2 | . | TRBV7-2 | . | TGTGCCAGCAGCTTAAGTTCAGGGGGGATTACCGGGGAGCTGTTTTTT | CASSLSSGGITGELFF
TRBJ1-2 | TRBD1 | TRBV28 | . | TGTGCCAGCAGTTTAGGGACAGCGAACTATGGCTACACCTTC | CASSLGTANYGYTF
TRBJ2-3 | . | TRBV25-1 | . | TGTGCCAGCAGTTTGACTAGTGGTACGCAGTATTTT | CASSLTSGTQYF
TRBJ2-5 | TRBD1 | TRBV29-1 | . | TGCAGCGTTGAGAGGAGCTGGGACAGGGTAGAGACCCAGTACTTC | CSVERSWDRVETQYF
TRBJ2-2 | TRBD1 | TRBV9 | few | TGTGCCAGCAGCGCCCGACAGGGGAGGACCGGGGAGCTGTTTTTT | CASSARQGRTGELFF
TRBJ2-1 | . | TRBV4-1 | . | TGCGCCAGCAGCCCCTCACTAGGACGCCAGTACAATGAGCAGTTCTTC | CASSPSLGRQYNEQFF
TRBJ2-2 | . | TRBV18 | . | TGTGCCAGCTCTCCGAGTGTCGGGGAGCTGTTTTTT | CASSPSVGELFF
TRBJ2-5 | TRBD1 | TRBV6-5 | . | TGTGCCAGCAGTTACTCGACAGGACAGGGTAAAGAGACCCAGTACTTC | CASSYSTGQGKETQYF
TRBJ1-2 | . | TRBV6-6 | few | TGTGCCAGCGAGGTTCGAGGGTCCCACTTTGGTGGCTACACCTTC | CASEVRGSHFGGYTF
TRBJ1-5 | . | TRBV27 | . | TGTGCCAGCAGCCAGGGTTCAGGGAATCAGCCCCAGCATTTT | CASSQGSGNQPQHF
TRBJ2-2 | TRBD2 | TRBV7-2 | . | TGTGCCAGCAGCTTAAGAGCGGGGGGAAACACCGGGGAGCTGTTTTTT | CASSLRAGGNTGELFF
TRBJ2-3 | TRBD2 | TRBV28 | . | TGTGCCAGCAGTGACCGAGGAGCGGGAGCGTCAGATACGCAGTATTTT | CASSDRGAGASDTQYF
TRBJ1-1 | . | TRBV6-5 | . | TGTGCCAGCAGTTACTCCCCTGACTTGAACACTGAAGCTTTCTTT | CASSYSPDLNTEAFF
TRBJ2-1 | . | TRBV6-1 | few | TGTGCCAGCAGTGAACCGATAGGAGGGACAGTGGCCTACAATGAGCAGTTCTTC | CASSEPIGGTVAYNEQFF
TRBJ2-7 | TRBD1 | TRBV2 | . | TGTGCCAGCAGTCGCCATACTACCCCGGGACAGTACTACGAGCAGTACTTC | CASSRHTTPGQYYEQYF
TRBJ2-2 | TRBD2 | TRBV9 | . | TGTGCCAGCAGCCCCCGTTCTAGCGGGGATAGCGGGGAGCTGTTTTTT | CASSPRSSGDSGELFF